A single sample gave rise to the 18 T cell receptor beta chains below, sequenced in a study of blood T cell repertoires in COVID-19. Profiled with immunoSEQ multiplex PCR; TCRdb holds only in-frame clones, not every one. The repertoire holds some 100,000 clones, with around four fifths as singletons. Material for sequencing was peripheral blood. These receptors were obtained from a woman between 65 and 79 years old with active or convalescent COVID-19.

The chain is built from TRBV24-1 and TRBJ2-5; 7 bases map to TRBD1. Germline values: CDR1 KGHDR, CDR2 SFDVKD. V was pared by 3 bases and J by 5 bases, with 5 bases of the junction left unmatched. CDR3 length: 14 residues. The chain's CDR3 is CATSDTGEGETQYF. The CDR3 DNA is TGTGCCACCAGTGATACAGGGGAAGGGGAGACCCAGTACTTC.

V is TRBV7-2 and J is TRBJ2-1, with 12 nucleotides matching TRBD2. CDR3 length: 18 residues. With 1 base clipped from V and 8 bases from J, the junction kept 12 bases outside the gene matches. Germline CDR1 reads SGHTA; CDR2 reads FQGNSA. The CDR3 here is CASSLVGSSGGARDEQFF. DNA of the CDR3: TGTGCCAGCAGCTTAGTAGGATCTAGCGGGGGGGCACGTGATGAGCAGTTCTTC. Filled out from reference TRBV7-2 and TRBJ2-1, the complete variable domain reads GAGVSQSPSNKVTEKGKDVELRCDPISGHTALYWYRQSLGQGLEFLIYFQGNSAPDKSGLPSDRFSAERTGGSVSTLTIQRTQQEDSAVYLCASSLVGSSGGARDEQFFGPGTRLTVL.

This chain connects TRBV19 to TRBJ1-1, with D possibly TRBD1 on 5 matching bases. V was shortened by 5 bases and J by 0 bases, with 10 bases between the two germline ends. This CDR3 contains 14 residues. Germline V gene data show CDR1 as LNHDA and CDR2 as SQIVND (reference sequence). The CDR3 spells CASSSGLLNTEAFF. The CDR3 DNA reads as TGTGCCAGTAGTTCGGGACTCCTGAACACTGAAGCTTTCTTT.

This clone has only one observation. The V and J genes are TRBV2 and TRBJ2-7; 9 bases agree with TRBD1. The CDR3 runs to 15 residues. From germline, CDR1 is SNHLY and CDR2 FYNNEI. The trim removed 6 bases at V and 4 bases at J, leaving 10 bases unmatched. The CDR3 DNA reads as TGTGCCAGCAGCTATCAGACAGGGGGAGCATACGAGCAGTACTTC. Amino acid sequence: CASSYQTGGAYEQYF.

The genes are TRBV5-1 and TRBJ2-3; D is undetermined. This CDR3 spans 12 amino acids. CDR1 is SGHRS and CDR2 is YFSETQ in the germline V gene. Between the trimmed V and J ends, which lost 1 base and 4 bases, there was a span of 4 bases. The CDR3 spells CASSLYADTQYF. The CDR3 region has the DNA TGCGCCAGCAGCTTGTATGCAGATACGCAGTATTTT.

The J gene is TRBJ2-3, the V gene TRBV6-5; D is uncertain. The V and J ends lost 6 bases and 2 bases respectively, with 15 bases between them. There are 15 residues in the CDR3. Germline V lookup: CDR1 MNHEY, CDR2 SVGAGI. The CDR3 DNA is TGTGCCAGCAGGCCTCAGCCAGGCTACACAGATACGCAGTATTTT. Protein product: CASRPQPGYTDTQYF.

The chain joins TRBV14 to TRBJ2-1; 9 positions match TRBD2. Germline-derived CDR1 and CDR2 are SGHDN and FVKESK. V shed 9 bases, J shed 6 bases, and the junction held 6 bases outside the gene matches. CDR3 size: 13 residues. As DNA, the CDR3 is TGTGCCAGAGCGGGGGGTGATCCCAATGAGCAGTTCTTC. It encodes CARAGGDPNEQFF.

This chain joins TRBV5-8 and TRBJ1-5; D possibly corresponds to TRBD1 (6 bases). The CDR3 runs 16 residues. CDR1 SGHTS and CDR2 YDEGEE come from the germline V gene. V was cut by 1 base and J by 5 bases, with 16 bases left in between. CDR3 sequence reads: CASSLQQGSADQPQHF. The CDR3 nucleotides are TGTGCCAGCAGCTTGCAGCAGGGGTCCGCGGATCAGCCCCAGCATTTT.

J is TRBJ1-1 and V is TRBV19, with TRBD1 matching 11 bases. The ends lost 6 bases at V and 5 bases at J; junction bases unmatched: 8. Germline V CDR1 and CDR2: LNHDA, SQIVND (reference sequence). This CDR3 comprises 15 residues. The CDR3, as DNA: TGTGCCAGTAGCGGGCGGGACAGGGGGAGAACTGAAGCTTTCTTT. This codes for CASSGRDRGRTEAFF.

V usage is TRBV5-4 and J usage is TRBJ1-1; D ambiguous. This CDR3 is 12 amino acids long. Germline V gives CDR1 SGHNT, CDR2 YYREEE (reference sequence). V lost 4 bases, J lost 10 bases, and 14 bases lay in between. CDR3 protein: CASSPTIGGAFF. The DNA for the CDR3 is TGTGCCAGCAGCCCCACTATAGGAGGAGCTTTCTTT.

The CDR3 coding sequence is TGTGCCAGCAGCCGGACATTGAACACTGAAGCTTTCTTT. Translated: CASSRTLNTEAFF. V and J are TRBV7-7 and TRBJ1-1, with D tentatively TRBD1 (5 bases). The CDR3 extends over 13 amino acids. Germline V gene lookup returns CDR1 SSHAT and CDR2 FNYEAQ (reference sequence). V was trimmed by 5 bases and J by 0 bases, leaving 7 bases between them.

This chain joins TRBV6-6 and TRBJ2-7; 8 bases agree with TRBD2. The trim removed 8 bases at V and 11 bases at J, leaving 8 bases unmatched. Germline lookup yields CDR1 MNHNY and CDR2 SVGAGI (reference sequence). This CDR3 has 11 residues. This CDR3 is CASREGRPKYF. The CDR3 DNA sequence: TGTGCCAGCCGGGAGGGGCGACCTAAGTACTTC.

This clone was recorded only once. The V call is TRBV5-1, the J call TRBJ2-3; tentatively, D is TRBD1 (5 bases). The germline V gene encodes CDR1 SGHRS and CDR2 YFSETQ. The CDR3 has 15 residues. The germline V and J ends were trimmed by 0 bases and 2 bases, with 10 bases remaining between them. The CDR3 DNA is TGCGCCAGCAGCTTGGCAGGGAAAGACACAGATACGCAGTATTTT. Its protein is CASSLAGKDTDTQYF.

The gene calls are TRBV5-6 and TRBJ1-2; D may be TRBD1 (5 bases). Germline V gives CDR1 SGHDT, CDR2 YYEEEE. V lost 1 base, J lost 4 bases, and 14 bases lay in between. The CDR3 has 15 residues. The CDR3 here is CASSLRPGGSYGYTF. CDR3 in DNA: TGTGCCAGCAGCTTGAGGCCCGGGGGTTCCTATGGCTACACCTTC.

CDR3 residues: CASSPRLDWSSYNEQFF. CDR3 DNA: TGTGCCAGCTCGCCGCGCCTAGACTGGAGCTCCTACAATGAGCAGTTCTTC. This chain uses TRBV18 with TRBJ2-1; no firm D call. The CDR3 is 17 residues long. Trimming left V 6 bases short and J 0 bases short, with 18 bases between. Germline V lookup: CDR1 KGHSH, CDR2 LQKENI.

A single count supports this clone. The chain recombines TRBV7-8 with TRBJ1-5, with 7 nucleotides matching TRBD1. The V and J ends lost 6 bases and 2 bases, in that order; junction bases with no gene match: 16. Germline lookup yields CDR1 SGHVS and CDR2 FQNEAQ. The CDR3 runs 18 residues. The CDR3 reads CASSETGVRLAGNQPQHF. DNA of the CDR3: TGTGCCAGCAGTGAAACAGGGGTACGCTTAGCGGGCAATCAGCCCCAGCATTTT. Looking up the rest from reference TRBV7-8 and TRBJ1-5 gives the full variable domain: GAGVSQSPRYKVAKRGQDVALRCDPISGHVSLFWYQQALGQGPEFLTYFQNEAQLDKSGLPSDRFFAERPEGSVSTLKIQRTQQEDSAVYLCASSETGVRLAGNQPQHFGDGTRLSIL.

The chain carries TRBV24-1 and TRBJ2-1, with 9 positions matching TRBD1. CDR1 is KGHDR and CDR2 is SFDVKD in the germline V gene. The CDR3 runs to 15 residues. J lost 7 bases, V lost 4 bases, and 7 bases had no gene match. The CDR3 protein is CATSDPGQGTNEQFF. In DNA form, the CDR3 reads TGTGCCACCAGTGACCCCGGACAGGGGACGAATGAGCAGTTCTTC.

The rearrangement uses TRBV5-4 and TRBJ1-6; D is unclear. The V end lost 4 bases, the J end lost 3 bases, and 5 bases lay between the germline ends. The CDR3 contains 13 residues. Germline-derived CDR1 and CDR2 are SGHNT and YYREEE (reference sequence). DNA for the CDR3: TGTGCCAGCAGCCAGGACTATAATTCACCCCTCCACTTT. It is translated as CASSQDYNSPLHF.